These 30 T cell receptor beta chains were all obtained from the same sample, sequenced in a study of T cell repertoires in cytomegalovirus infection. TCRdb redid the calling of the reads with MiXCR, one entry per CDR3 protein. The sample consists of about 310,000 distinct CDR3 sequences, 9.6% of them appearing once. The sequenced sample was PBMCs. These receptors originate from a human donor in good health (CMV status not recorded). Some clones in this sample may be carry-over from other donors' samples.

V gene TRBV29-1 combines with J gene TRBJ2-4, with TRBD2 as a possible D gene (5 bases). The CDR3 length is 15 residues. The V and J ends lost 7 bases and 2 bases respectively, with 18 bases between them. Germline loops: CDR1 SQVTM, CDR2 ANQGSEA. CDR3 nucleotide sequence: TGCAGCGCCGAAGGAGGACCTCTAACCAAAAACATTCAGTACTTC. This sequence encodes CSAEGGPLTKNIQYF.

The chain links TRBV24-1 to TRBJ2-5; D unresolved. Germline CDR1 and CDR2: KGHDR and SFDVKD. Trimming removed 1 base from V and 3 bases from J, with 11 bases in between. This CDR3 region has 15 residues. The chain's CDR3 is CATSDFSLGEETQYF. In nucleotides, the CDR3 is TGTGCCACCAGTGATTTTAGTTTGGGTGAAGAGACCCAGTACTTC.

This clonotype was seen at least ten times. V and J are TRBV9 and TRBJ1-1; no reliable D call. Germline V gene lookup returns CDR1 SGDLS and CDR2 YYNGEE. Trimming cost V 0 bases and J 5 bases, with 8 bases left between them. The CDR3 spans 13 residues. The CDR3 reads CASSVEARTEAFF. In nucleotides, the CDR3 is TGTGCCAGCAGCGTAGAAGCAAGGACTGAAGCTTTCTTT.

The chain carries TRBV5-8 and TRBJ2-3; D is unresolved. The ends were cut back, 1 base at V and 3 bases at J, with 9 bases in the middle. Germline loops: CDR1 SGHTS, CDR2 YDEGEE. This CDR3 spans 14 amino acids. CDR3 sequence: CASSLTGRTDTQYF. Written as DNA, the CDR3 is TGTGCCAGCAGCTTGACTGGACGGACAGATACGCAGTATTTT.

This clonotype occurred many times. The chain employs TRBV20-1 and TRBJ2-1, with D possibly TRBD2 on 5 matching bases. V was pared by 3 bases and J by 0 bases, with 9 bases between. In germline, CDR1 is DFQATT, CDR2 SNEGSKA (reference sequence). This CDR3 contains 14 residues. The CDR3 region is CSARAGSSYNEQFF. In DNA form, the CDR3 reads TGCAGTGCTAGGGCGGGTAGCTCCTACAATGAGCAGTTCTTC.

This clonotype was picked up a small number of times. The chain employs TRBV5-1 and TRBJ1-1; TRBD1 aligns across 7 bases. The trim removed 5 bases at V and 2 bases at J, leaving 9 bases unmatched. Per the germline V gene, CDR1 is SGHRS and CDR2 is YFSETQ. The CDR3 sequence is 15 residues long. Here the CDR3 reads CASSPVKGANTEAFF. For the CDR3, the DNA is TGCGCCAGCAGTCCCGTAAAGGGGGCTAACACTGAAGCTTTCTTT.

This chain links TRBV29-1 with TRBJ1-1, with 8 bases identical to TRBD1. CDR1 and CDR2 from the germline V gene are SQVTM and ANQGSEA. The CDR3 extends over 13 amino acids. V lost 7 bases and J lost 2; bases outside the gene matches: 6. CDR3 nucleotide sequence: TGCAGCGCATGGACAGGGATAAACACTGAAGCTTTCTTT. It codes for CSAWTGINTEAFF. The full variable domain, in which reference TRBV29-1 and TRBJ1-1 provide the parts outside the CDR3, is SAVISQKPSRDICQRGTSLTIQCQVDSQVTMMFWYRQQPGQSLTLIATANQGSEATYESGFVIDKFPISRPNLTFSTLTVSNMSPEDSSIYLCSAWTGINTEAFFGQGTRLTVV.

Ten or more counts support this clonotype. The chain uses TRBV6-1 and TRBJ1-2; possibly TRBD1 for D (6 bases). CDR1 is MNHNS and CDR2 is SASEGT in the germline V gene. The CDR3 runs to 15 residues. Trimming shortened V by 5 bases and J by 6 bases, and 19 bases separated the two germline ends. DNA for the CDR3: TGTGCCAGCAGTCTACTAGTCGACAGGAGTCATGGCTACACCTTC. It codes for CASSLLVDRSHGYTF.

This clonotype has a count of ten or more. This rearrangement joins TRBV6-2 or TRBV6-3 to TRBJ2-1; no definite D call. This CDR3 is 11 amino acids long. With 6 bases removed from V and 12 bases from J, the gap between germline ends came to 12 bases. Germline-derived CDR1 and CDR2 are MNHEY and SVGEGT. CDR3 sequence (DNA): TGTGCCAGCAGAGGGCCCTCGGGGCAGTTCTTC. Amino acids: CASRGPSGQFF.

Ten or more counts support this clonotype. The gene calls are TRBV7-2 and TRBJ2-1; D gene uncertain. CDR1 SGHTA and CDR2 FQGNSA come from the germline V gene. The ends were cut back, 7 bases at V and 11 bases at J, with 12 bases in the middle. This CDR3 region has 11 residues. The DNA for the CDR3 is TGTGCCAGCACCCCTAATTTTAAGCAGTTCTTC. Its translation is CASTPNFKQFF.

There are many counts of this clonotype. The J gene is TRBJ1-6, the V gene TRBV2; 7 bases match TRBD1. With 3 bases clipped from V and 5 bases from J, the junction kept 4 bases outside the gene matches. The CDR3 loop spans 15 amino acids. CDR1 is SNHLY, CDR2 FYNNEI, per germline. CDR3 in DNA: TGTGCCAGCAGTGAGGTGGGACAGAATAATTCACCCCTCCACTTT. Its translation: CASSEVGQNNSPLHF.

The sample holds a few counts of this clonotype. This rearrangement joins TRBV2 to TRBJ2-1; D uncertain. Germline-derived CDR1 and CDR2 are SNHLY and FYNNEI. Trimming stripped 6 bases from V and 3 bases from J, with 15 bases between. The CDR3 extends over 15 amino acids. The CDR3 loop reads CASRLDFHYYNEQFF. For the CDR3, the DNA is TGTGCCAGCAGGCTAGACTTCCACTACTACAATGAGCAGTTCTTC.

The chain is built from TRBV12-3 or TRBV12-4 and TRBJ2-3; D unresolved. V gave up 3 bases and J gave up 2 bases, with 12 bases separating them. This CDR3 contains 15 residues. The CDR3 spells CASSLNDLNTDTQYF. The CDR3 coding sequence is TGTGCCAGCAGTTTGAACGACCTAAACACAGATACGCAGTATTTT.

This clonotype was seen only a few times. This sequence joins TRBV28 and TRBJ2-4; either TRBD1 or TRBD2 may supply D (6 bases each). The germline V gene has CDR1 MDHEN and CDR2 SYDVKM. V lost 2 bases, J lost 0 bases, and 14 bases lay in between. The CDR3 totals 17 residues. The CDR3, as DNA: TGTGCCAGCAGTTTAATAGGGGGGATTTTAGCCAAAAACATTCAGTACTTC. Encoded protein: CASSLIGGILAKNIQYF.

This clonotype was counted at least ten times. DNA of the CDR3: TGTGCCAGCAGCTTCGGTGTAGGGGAAGGCGAGCAGTACTTC. Translating it yields CASSFGVGEGEQYF. The chain joins TRBV7-8 to TRBJ2-7; weak D call: TRBD1 (5 bases). Germline loops: CDR1 SGHVS, CDR2 FQNEAQ. CDR3 length equals 14 residues. V dropped 3 bases and J dropped 6 bases, with 15 bases sitting between them.

This clonotype occurred many times. The genes are TRBV20-1 and TRBJ1-6, with 8 bases identical to TRBD1. V lost 0 bases and J lost 0; bases outside the gene matches: 7. This CDR3 has 18 amino acids. Germline assignment: CDR1 DFQATT and CDR2 SNEGSKA (reference sequence). The CDR3 reads CSARDSRTGSSYNSPLHF. In DNA form, the CDR3 reads TGCAGTGCTAGAGATAGTAGGACAGGGAGCTCCTATAATTCACCCCTCCACTTT.

This clonotype has more than one count but fewer than ten. The CDR3 end shows no conserved phenylalanine or tryptophan, and so a read error is likely. The V gene is TRBV20-1, the J gene TRBJ2-1; TRBD2 aligns across 7 bases. Germline V gene lookup returns CDR1 DFQATT and CDR2 SNEGSKA (reference sequence). The CDR3 has 16 residues. The V and J ends lost 1 base and 1 base, in that order; junction bases with no gene match: 7. CDR3 in amino acids: CSARATGRGSYNEQFL. In DNA, the CDR3 is TGCAGTGCTAGAGCCACGGGGCGGGGGTCCTACAATGAGCAGTTCCTC.

Concerning this clonotype: This may arise from a read error, as a much more abundant clone is one base away. The J gene is TRBJ2-2, the V gene TRBV28; TRBD1 matches 10 bases. CDR1 is MDHEN and CDR2 is SYDVKM in the germline V gene. The length of the CDR3 is 15 residues. Trimming cost V 4 bases and J 3 bases; bases outside gene matches: 2. The CDR3 region is CASSSGQGHTGELFF. CDR3 bases: TGTGCCAGCAGTTCGGGACAGGGGCACACCGGGGAGCTGTTTTTT.

This clonotype was detected ten times or more. The genes are TRBV6-1 and TRBJ2-7, with unresolved D. The germline V gene has CDR1 MNHNS and CDR2 SASEGT. V was clipped by 2 bases and J by 4 bases, with 6 bases between them. CDR3 length: 12 amino acids. The CDR3 region is CASSEIGYEQYV. The CDR3 DNA follows: TGTGCCAGCAGTGAAATAGGGTACGAGCAGTACGTC.

This clonotype was picked up many times. V is TRBV28 and J is TRBJ2-1; possible D gene TRBD2, 5 bases. Trimming removed 7 bases at V and 7 bases at J, with 11 bases between. Germline lookup yields CDR1 MDHEN and CDR2 SYDVKM. This CDR3 contains 12 residues. In DNA, the CDR3 is TGTGCCAGCAACCCTAGGAGGAATGAGCAGTTCTTC. Protein product: CASNPRRNEQFF.

Ten or more counts support this clonotype. The rearrangement links TRBV7-2 to TRBJ1-5; 9 bases fit TRBD1. Germline V gene sequence: CDR1 SGHTA, CDR2 FQGNSA. The CDR3 loop spans 17 amino acids. Trimming at V came to 5 bases and at J to 1 base, leaving 9 bases not matched to a gene. The CDR3 region has the DNA TGTGCCAGCAGCGAATTCCCCGGGACAGGGAGCAATCAGCCCCAGCATTTT. It specifies CASSEFPGTGSNQPQHF.

This clonotype appeared many times. The rearrangement uses TRBV6-5 and TRBJ1-5; no firm D call. V shed 0 bases and J shed 0 bases, with 6 bases lying between them. The V gene's germline CDR1 is MNHEY and CDR2 SVGAGI. CDR3 length equals 15 residues. This CDR3 is CASSYSGYSNQPQHF. DNA of the CDR3: TGTGCCAGCAGTTACTCGGGCTATAGCAATCAGCCCCAGCATTTT.

This clonotype was counted ten times or more. This sequence joins TRBV7-8 and TRBJ1-1; D unclear. The CDR3 is made up of 14 amino acids. CDR1 and CDR2 (germline): SGHVS, FQNEAQ. V was shortened by 2 bases and J by 2 bases, with 9 bases between the two germline ends. CDR3 DNA sequence: TGTGCCAGCAGCTTACTCCAGCGAAACACTGAAGCTTTCTTT. Its protein product is CASSLLQRNTEAFF.

The chain carries TRBV5-6 and TRBJ1-2, with TRBD1 matching over 8 bases. Germline V gives CDR1 SGHDT, CDR2 YYEEEE. The CDR3 is made up of 16 amino acids. J lost 0 bases, V lost 5 bases, and 9 bases had no gene match. The CDR3 region is CASSQTGQAANYGYTF. DNA of the CDR3: TGTGCCAGCAGTCAGACGGGACAGGCCGCTAACTATGGCTACACCTTC.

This clonotype was counted many times. The rearrangement joins TRBV6-6 to TRBJ2-7; D ambiguous. The CDR3 is 13 amino acids. V lost 7 bases and J 7 bases, leaving 17 bases between the germline ends. The germline V gene encodes CDR1 MNHNY and CDR2 SVGAGI (reference sequence). The CDR3, as DNA: TGTGCCAGCACGGAAACTTCCGGGCATGAGCAGTACGTC. Protein: CASTETSGHEQYV.

This clonotype was found many times. The J gene is TRBJ2-5, the V gene TRBV5-4; perhaps TRBD2 as D (6 bases). V was clipped by 4 bases and J by 4 bases, with 20 bases between them. Germline CDR1 and CDR2: SGHNT and YYREEE (reference sequence). There are 16 residues in the CDR3. The CDR3 DNA sequence: TGTGCCAGCAGCAATAGCGGCGGGACGGGATTAGAGACCCAGTACTTC. It specifies CASSNSGGTGLETQYF.

This clonotype was picked up a small number of times. The chain links TRBV2 to TRBJ1-1; possibly TRBD1 for D (5 bases). The germline CDR1 and CDR2 sequences are SNHLY and FYNNEI. The CDR3 has 13 residues. V lost 6 bases, J lost 0 bases, and 8 bases lay in between. CDR3 bases: TGTGCCAGCAGGCGGGGGATGAACACTGAAGCTTTCTTT. Encoded protein: CASRRGMNTEAFF.

This clonotype was counted many times. The J gene is TRBJ1-5, the V gene TRBV7-9, with D tentatively TRBD1 (6 bases). Per germline, CDR1 SEHNR and CDR2 FQNEAQ (reference sequence). Trimming removed 5 bases at V and 3 bases at J, with 14 bases between. This CDR3 contains 15 residues. The CDR3 nucleotides read TGTGCCAGCAGCCCCCAGGGGAAGGTCAATCAGCCCCAGCATTTT. Residues: CASSPQGKVNQPQHF.

This clonotype has just a few counts. CDR3 nucleotides: TGTGCCAGCACAGAGAGAGGGAGGGGTGAGCAGTTCTTC. Protein sequence: CASTERGRGEQFF. The rearrangement links TRBV27 to TRBJ2-1, with 7 bases lining up with TRBD2. Germline V lookup: CDR1 MNHEY, CDR2 SMNVEV (reference sequence). This CDR3 has 13 residues. V shed 7 bases and J 9 bases; nucleotides not matched to a gene: 9.

This clonotype was detected many times. This chain joins TRBV7-2 and TRBJ2-2, with 8 bases aligning to TRBD1. V lost 8 bases to trimming and J lost 0 bases; unmatched junction nucleotides: 11. CDR1 is SGHTA, CDR2 FQGNSA, per germline. This CDR3 contains 17 residues. The CDR3 sequence is CASRGWQGATNTGELFF. The CDR3 bases are TGTGCCAGCCGGGGATGGCAGGGGGCTACGAACACCGGGGAGCTGTTTTTT. Full variable domain (rest looked up from reference TRBV7-2 and TRBJ2-2): GAGVSQSPSNKVTEKGKDVELRCDPISGHTALYWYRQSLGQGLEFLIYFQGNSAPDKSGLPSDRFSAERTGGSVSTLTIQRTQQEDSAVYLCASRGWQGATNTGELFFGEGSRLTVL.